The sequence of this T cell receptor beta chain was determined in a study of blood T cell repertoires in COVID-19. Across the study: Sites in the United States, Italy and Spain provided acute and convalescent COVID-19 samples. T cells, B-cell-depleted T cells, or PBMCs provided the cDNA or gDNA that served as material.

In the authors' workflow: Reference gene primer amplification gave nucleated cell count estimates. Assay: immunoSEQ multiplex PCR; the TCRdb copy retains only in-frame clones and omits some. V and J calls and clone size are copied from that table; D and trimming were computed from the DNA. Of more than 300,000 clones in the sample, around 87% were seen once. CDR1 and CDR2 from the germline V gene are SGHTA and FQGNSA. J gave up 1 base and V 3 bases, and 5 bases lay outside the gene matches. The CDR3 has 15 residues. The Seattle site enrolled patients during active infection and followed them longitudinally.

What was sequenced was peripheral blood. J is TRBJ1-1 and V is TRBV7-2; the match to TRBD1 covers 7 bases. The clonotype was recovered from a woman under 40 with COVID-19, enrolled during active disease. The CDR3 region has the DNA TGTGCCAGCAGCTTTAGGGGACAGCCGAACACTGAAGCTTTCTTT. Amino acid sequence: CASSFRGQPNTEAFF. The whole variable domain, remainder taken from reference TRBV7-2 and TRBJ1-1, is GAGVSQSPSNKVTEKGKDVELRCDPISGHTALYWYRQSLGQGLEFLIYFQGNSAPDKSGLPSDRFSAERTGGSVSTLTIQRTQQEDSAVYLCASSFRGQPNTEAFFGQGTRLTVV.